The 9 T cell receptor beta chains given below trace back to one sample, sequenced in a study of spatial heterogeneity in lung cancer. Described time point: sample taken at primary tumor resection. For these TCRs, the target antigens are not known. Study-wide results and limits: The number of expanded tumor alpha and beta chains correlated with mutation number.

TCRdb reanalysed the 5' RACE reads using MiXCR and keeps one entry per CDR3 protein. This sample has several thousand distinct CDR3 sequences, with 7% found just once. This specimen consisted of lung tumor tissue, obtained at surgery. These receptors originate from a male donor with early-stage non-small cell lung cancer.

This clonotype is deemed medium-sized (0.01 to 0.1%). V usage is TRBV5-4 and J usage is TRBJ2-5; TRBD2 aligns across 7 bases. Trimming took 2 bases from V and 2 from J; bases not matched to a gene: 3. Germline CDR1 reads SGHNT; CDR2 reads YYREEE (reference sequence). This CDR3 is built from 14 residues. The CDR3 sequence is CASSFPGGQETQYF. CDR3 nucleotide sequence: TGTGCCAGCAGCTTTCCCGGGGGGCAAGAGACCCAGTACTTC.

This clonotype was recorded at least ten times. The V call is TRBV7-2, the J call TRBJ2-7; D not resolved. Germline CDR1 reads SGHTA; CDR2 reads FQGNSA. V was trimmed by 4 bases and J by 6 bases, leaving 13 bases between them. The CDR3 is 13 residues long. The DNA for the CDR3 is TGTGCCAGCAGCTACCGCTCCAGAGGCGAGCAGTACTTC. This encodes CASSYRSRGEQYF. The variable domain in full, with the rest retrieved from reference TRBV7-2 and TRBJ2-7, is GAGVSQSPSNKVTEKGKDVELRCDPISGHTALYWYRQSLGQGLEFLIYFQGNSAPDKSGLPSDRFSAERTGGSVSTLTIQRTQQEDSAVYLCASSYRSRGEQYFGPGTRLTVT.

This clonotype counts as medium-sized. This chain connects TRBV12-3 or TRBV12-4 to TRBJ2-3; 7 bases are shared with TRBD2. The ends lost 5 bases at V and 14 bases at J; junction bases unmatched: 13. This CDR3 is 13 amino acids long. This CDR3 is CASSPREAGERYF. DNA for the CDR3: TGTGCCAGCAGTCCCCGTGAGGCGGGGGAGAGGTATTTT.

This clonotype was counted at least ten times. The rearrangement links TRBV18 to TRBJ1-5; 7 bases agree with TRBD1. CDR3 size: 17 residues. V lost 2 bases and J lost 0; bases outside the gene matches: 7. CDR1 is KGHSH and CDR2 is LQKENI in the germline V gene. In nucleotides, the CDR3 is TGTGCCAGCTCACCATCTACAGGGGTACTTAGCAATCAGCCCCAGCATTTT. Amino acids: CASSPSTGVLSNQPQHF.

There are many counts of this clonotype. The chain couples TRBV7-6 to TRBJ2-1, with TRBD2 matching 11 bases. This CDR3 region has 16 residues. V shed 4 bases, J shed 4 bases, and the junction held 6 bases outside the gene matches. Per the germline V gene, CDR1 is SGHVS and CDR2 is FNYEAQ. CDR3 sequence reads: CASSSIAGGLYNEQFF. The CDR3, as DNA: TGTGCCAGCAGCTCTATAGCGGGAGGGTTATACAATGAGCAGTTCTTC.

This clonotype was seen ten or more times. The CDR3 region is CASSGGHSLSTDTQYF. The CDR3 coding sequence is TGTGCCAGCAGCGGGGGCCACTCCCTGAGCACAGATACGCAGTATTTT. This chain connects TRBV11-3 to TRBJ2-3; D might be TRBD1 (6 bases). Germline loops: CDR1 SGHNT, CDR2 YENEEA. The CDR3 extends over 16 amino acids. The V end lost 5 bases, the J end lost 0 bases, and 15 bases lay between the germline ends.

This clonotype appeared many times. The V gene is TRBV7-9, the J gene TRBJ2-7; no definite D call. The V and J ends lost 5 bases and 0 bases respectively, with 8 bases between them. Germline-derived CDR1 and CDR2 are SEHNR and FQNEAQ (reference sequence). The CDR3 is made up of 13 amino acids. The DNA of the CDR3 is TGTGCCAGCAGCCCATCGTTCTCCTACGAGCAGTACTTC. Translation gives CASSPSFSYEQYF.

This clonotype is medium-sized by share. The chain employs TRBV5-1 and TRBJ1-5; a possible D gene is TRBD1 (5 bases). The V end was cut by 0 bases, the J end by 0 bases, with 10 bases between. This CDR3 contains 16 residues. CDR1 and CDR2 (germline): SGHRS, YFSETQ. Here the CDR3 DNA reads TGCGCCAGCAGCTTGGGGGACTCATATAGCAATCAGCCCCAGCATTTT. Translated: CASSLGDSYSNQPQHF.

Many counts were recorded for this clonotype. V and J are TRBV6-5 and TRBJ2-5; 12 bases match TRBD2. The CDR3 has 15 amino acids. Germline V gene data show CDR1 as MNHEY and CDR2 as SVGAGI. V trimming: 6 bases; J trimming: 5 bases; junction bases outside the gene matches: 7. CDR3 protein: CASRPSGGVRETQYF. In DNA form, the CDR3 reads TGTGCCAGCAGACCTAGCGGGGGGGTCCGGGAGACCCAGTACTTC.